Following are 31 T cell receptor beta chains from one sample sequenced in a study of cytomegalovirus exposure and HLA in healthy donors. TCRdb keeps only in-frame clones here, not all; method: immunoSEQ multiplex PCR. The profile shows 150,000 or so clones, approximately 87% of them singletons. The sample consisted of PBMCs. Receptor source: a woman aged 25-40 years in good health and CMV-seronegative.

This chain uses TRBV9 with TRBJ2-7; 9 nucleotides align to TRBD2. There are 16 residues in the CDR3. CDR1 SGDLS and CDR2 YYNGEE come from the germline V gene. Trimming removed 4 bases from V and 5 bases from J; junction bases left unmatched: 13. CDR3 sequence reads: CASSPPRASGIHEQYF. CDR3 DNA: TGTGCCAGCAGCCCCCCACGGGCTAGCGGGATCCACGAGCAGTACTTC.

The chain recombines TRBV19 with TRBJ2-3, with 9 bases lining up with TRBD1. CDR1 is LNHDA, CDR2 SQIVND, per germline (reference sequence). With 4 bases clipped from V and 3 bases from J, the junction kept 11 bases outside the gene matches. This CDR3 contains 17 residues. The CDR3 DNA sequence: TGTGCCAGTAGTACCGGACAGGGGATCTTTGGGACAGATACGCAGTATTTT. Translating gives CASSTGQGIFGTDTQYF. The variable domain in full, completed from reference TRBV19 and TRBJ2-3, reads DGGITQSPKYLFRKEGQNVTLSCEQNLNHDAMYWYRQDPGQGLRLIYYSQIVNDFQKGDIAEGYSVSREKKESFPLTVTSAQKNPTAFYLCASSTGQGIFGTDTQYFGPGTRLTVL.

The chain recombines TRBV29-1 with TRBJ2-2; a weak D match, TRBD2 (5 bases). The V and J ends lost 4 bases and 3 bases respectively, with 9 bases between them. This CDR3 comprises 13 residues. The germline V gene encodes CDR1 SQVTM and CDR2 ANQGSEA. The CDR3 loop is CSVGLADTGELFF. CDR3 bases: TGCAGCGTTGGCCTAGCTGACACCGGGGAGCTGTTTTTT.

This chain connects TRBV7-6 to TRBJ2-5; no clear D gene. The germline V and J ends were trimmed by 4 bases and 3 bases, with 6 bases remaining between them. CDR3 length: 12 residues. Per germline, CDR1 SGHVS and CDR2 FNYEAQ. The CDR3 is CASSYREETQYF. CDR3 coding DNA: TGTGCCAGCAGCTATCGGGAAGAGACCCAGTACTTC. The whole variable domain, remainder taken from reference TRBV7-6 and TRBJ2-5, is GAGVSQSPRYKVTKRGQDVALRCDPISGHVSLYWYRQALGQGPEFLTYFNYEAQQDKSGLPNDRFSAERPEGSISTLTIQRTEQRDSAMYRCASSYREETQYFGPGTRLLVL.

CDR3 sequence (DNA): TGCGCCAGCAGCCCAACCCTGGGGGGGGAATATAATTCACCCCTCCACTTT. Its translation: CASSPTLGGEYNSPLHF. The gene calls are TRBV4-3 and TRBJ1-6, with D perhaps TRBD1 (5 bases). The CDR3 is made up of 17 amino acids. V lost 4 bases, J lost 4 bases, and 17 bases lay in between. Per the germline V gene, CDR1 is LGHNA and CDR2 is YSLEER.

The CDR3: CASSYGGEAFF. Written as DNA, the CDR3 is TGTGCCAGCAGCTACGGGGGGGAGGCTTTCTTT. The chain carries TRBV27 and TRBJ1-1; tentative D call: TRBD1 (5 bases). CDR3 length equals 11 residues. The germline V gene encodes CDR1 MNHEY and CDR2 SMNVEV (reference sequence). V lost 6 bases and J lost 11, with 13 bases in between.

V is TRBV5-1 and J is TRBJ2-7; possible D gene TRBD1, 6 bases. Trimming stripped 6 bases from V and 6 bases from J, with 19 bases between. The CDR3 has 14 residues. Germline V gene data show CDR1 as SGHRS and CDR2 as YFSETQ. The CDR3 loop reads CASTTGTFSFEQYF. CDR3 nucleotide sequence: TGCGCCAGCACGACCGGGACATTCTCTTTCGAGCAGTACTTC.

This clone was counted a single time. The V call is TRBV6-5, the J call TRBJ2-5; perhaps TRBD2 as D (7 bases). Germline loops: CDR1 MNHEY, CDR2 SVGAGI. Trimming removed 9 bases from V and 5 bases from J, with 22 bases in between. The CDR3 is 15 amino acids. The CDR3 DNA reads TGTGCCAGTACTAGGGGGGGTGGGGCAACGGAGACCCAGTACTTC. Amino acid sequence: CASTRGGGATETQYF.

The CDR3 is CASSLDRGNYGYTF. CDR3 coding DNA: TGTGCCAGCAGCTTGGACAGGGGGAACTATGGCTACACCTTC. This sequence joins TRBV5-8 and TRBJ1-2; TRBD1 aligns across 8 bases. Germline V gene lookup returns CDR1 SGHTS and CDR2 YDEGEE. Trimming took 0 bases from V and 2 from J; bases not matched to a gene: 0. This CDR3 region has 14 residues.

The chain has TRBV5-4 and TRBJ2-6; TRBD1 might be the D (6 bases). CDR3 length: 16 residues. CDR1 and CDR2 (germline): SGHNT, YYREEE (reference sequence). Trimming took 3 bases from V and 2 from J, leaving 12 bases between them. The CDR3 sequence: CASSSNRVTGANVLTF. The CDR3 DNA follows: TGTGCCAGCAGCTCGAACAGGGTAACTGGGGCCAACGTCCTGACTTTC.

The chain carries TRBV7-9 and TRBJ1-5; TRBD1 agrees at 7 bases. Germline V lookup: CDR1 SEHNR, CDR2 FQNEAQ (reference sequence). The CDR3 totals 16 residues. J gave up 2 bases and V 4 bases, and 8 bases lay outside the gene matches. CDR3 nucleotide sequence: TGTGCCAGCAGCTACGGGAACGACAGGGGCAATCAGCCCCAGCATTTT. Encoded protein: CASSYGNDRGNQPQHF.

This clone was seen a single time. The genes are TRBV6-4 and TRBJ2-2; D is possibly TRBD1 (6 bases). CDR3 length equals 14 residues. V lost 6 bases and J 6 bases, leaving 14 bases between the germline ends. The germline V gene has CDR1 MRHNA and CDR2 SNTAGT. The CDR3 DNA follows: TGTGCCAGCAGGCAGGGGATTTTTTCCGGGGAGCTGTTTTTT. Protein sequence: CASRQGIFSGELFF.

The V call is TRBV9, the J call TRBJ1-6; 8 nucleotides line up with TRBD1. The CDR3 has 17 amino acids. V lost 4 bases to trimming and J lost 2 bases; unmatched junction nucleotides: 8. The germline V gene encodes CDR1 SGDLS and CDR2 YYNGEE. This chain's CDR3 is CASSIGQGDTYNSPLHF. The CDR3 DNA reads as TGTGCCAGCAGCATAGGACAGGGTGATACCTATAATTCACCCCTCCACTTT.

V is TRBV18 and J is TRBJ1-2, with D perhaps matching TRBD1 (6 bases). Germline V gene sequence: CDR1 KGHSH, CDR2 LQKENI. The CDR3 covers 15 residues. V lost 0 bases to trimming and J lost 7 bases, with 15 bases between them. The chain's CDR3 is CASSPPIGGLIGYTF. CDR3 sequence (DNA): TGTGCCAGCTCACCACCGATCGGGGGGCTTATTGGCTACACCTTC.

The rearrangement links TRBV5-4 to TRBJ1-4, with D hard to call. Per the germline V gene, CDR1 is SGHNT and CDR2 is YYREEE (reference sequence). The CDR3 contains 15 residues. Trimming stripped 0 bases from V and 7 bases from J, with 13 bases between. CDR3 protein: CASSLVPSGGEKLFF. As DNA, the CDR3 is TGTGCCAGCAGCTTGGTCCCTTCGGGAGGTGAAAAACTGTTTTTT.

The chain couples TRBV5-1 to TRBJ2-1; a possible D gene is TRBD1 (5 bases). V was cut by 4 bases and J by 8 bases, with 10 bases left in between. CDR1 is SGHRS, CDR2 YFSETQ, per germline. The CDR3 runs to 12 residues. CDR3 amino acids: CASSPEGDEQFF. Here the CDR3 DNA reads TGCGCCAGCAGCCCGGAAGGGGATGAGCAGTTCTTC.

In its sample, this clone was seen once. The V gene is TRBV7-2, the J gene TRBJ1-1; D may be TRBD1 (6 bases). The CDR3 contains 14 residues. Germline assignment: CDR1 SGHTA and CDR2 FQGNSA. V lost 4 bases, J lost 7 bases, and 16 bases lay in between. CDR3 loop: CASSSDSAAIEAFF. The CDR3 coding sequence is TGTGCCAGCAGCTCGGACAGCGCTGCTATTGAAGCTTTCTTT.

The chain couples TRBV5-1 to TRBJ2-7; maybe TRBD2 (6 bases). CDR1 is SGHRS and CDR2 is YFSETQ in the germline V gene. V was pared by 5 bases and J by 0 bases, with 15 bases between. There are 15 residues in the CDR3. Here the CDR3 DNA reads TGCGCCAGCAGACCGGACGGACTAATCTCCTACGAGCAGTACTTC. Its protein product is CASRPDGLISYEQYF.

The V gene is TRBV10-2, the J gene TRBJ2-7; 7 bases fit TRBD1. Germline CDR1 and CDR2: WSHSY and SAAADI. The CDR3 loop spans 14 amino acids. The V gene end was trimmed by 0 bases and the J gene end by 7 bases; junction bases not matched to a gene: 6. The chain's CDR3 is CASSESKGAGEQYF. DNA of the CDR3: TGCGCCAGCAGTGAGTCTAAGGGGGCGGGTGAGCAGTACTTC.

This rearrangement joins TRBV4-1 to TRBJ2-7; D is possibly TRBD2 (6 bases). The germline V and J ends were trimmed by 0 bases and 0 bases, with 15 bases remaining between them. The germline V gene encodes CDR1 MGHRA and CDR2 YSYEKL. The CDR3 is 17 amino acids. The CDR3 nucleotides are TGCGCCAGCAGCCAAGATTGGCCTAGCGAAACCTCCTACGAGCAGTACTTC. It yields the protein CASSQDWPSETSYEQYF.

V usage is TRBV4-1 and J usage is TRBJ1-1; D gene unclear. The CDR3 is made up of 13 amino acids. With 0 bases removed from V and 2 bases from J, the gap between germline ends came to 4 bases. Germline V lookup: CDR1 MGHRA, CDR2 YSYEKL. The CDR3 region has the DNA TGCGCCAGCAGCCAAGAGGCTAACACTGAAGCTTTCTTT. Its translation is CASSQEANTEAFF.

This chain uses TRBV30 with TRBJ1-1; no reliable D call. Germline V gene sequence: CDR1 GTSNPN, CDR2 SVGIG (reference sequence). CDR3 size: 14 residues. V was cut by 2 bases and J by 1 base, with 11 bases left in between. The CDR3 region has the DNA TGTGCCTGGAGTAGTGGCCGATCGAACACTGAAGCTTTCTTT. It translates to CAWSSGRSNTEAFF.

The genes are TRBV5-6 and TRBJ2-7, with 7 bases identical to TRBD1. CDR1 is SGHDT and CDR2 is YYEEEE in the germline V gene. V trimming: 2 bases; J trimming: 0 bases; junction bases outside the gene matches: 5. CDR3 length: 15 amino acids. The CDR3 bases are TGTGCCAGCAGCTTCTTCGGGACAGTCTCCTACGAGCAGTACTTC. As protein: CASSFFGTVSYEQYF.

The chain joins TRBV10-2 to TRBJ1-1; 7 bases are a match to TRBD1. Trimming at V came to 7 bases and at J to 2 bases, leaving 4 bases not matched to a gene. This CDR3 region has 13 residues. Per germline, CDR1 WSHSY and CDR2 SAAADI. The CDR3 is CASTRDRNTEAFF. CDR3 DNA sequence: TGCGCCAGCACTCGGGACAGAAACACTGAAGCTTTCTTT.

This clone was seen a few times. The chain is built from TRBV4-3 and TRBJ1-2, with 7 bases aligning to TRBD1. V trimming: 0 bases; J trimming: 4 bases; junction bases outside the gene matches: 5. Germline V gene data show CDR1 as LGHNA and CDR2 as YSLEER. The CDR3 has 15 amino acids. CDR3 DNA: TGCGCCAGCAGCCAAGATGGCGGGACAGTCTATGGCTACACCTTC. Translation gives CASSQDGGTVYGYTF.

CDR3 DNA sequence: TGTGCCAGTAGTTGGACACCTAATGAAAAACTGTTTTTT. Protein sequence: CASSWTPNEKLFF. This chain joins TRBV19 and TRBJ1-4; maybe TRBD1 (5 bases). CDR3 length: 13 amino acids. V was cut by 5 bases and J by 3 bases, with 7 bases left in between. Germline V gene data show CDR1 as LNHDA and CDR2 as SQIVND (reference sequence).

This chain uses TRBV2 with TRBJ1-2; D might be TRBD1 (5 bases). With 4 bases removed from V and 4 bases from J, the gap between germline ends came to 22 bases. Germline V gene lookup returns CDR1 SNHLY and CDR2 FYNNEI. This CDR3 is built from 17 residues. As DNA, the CDR3 is TGTGCCAGCAGTGTAGGGGCAGGGAGGAGGAGAGGCTATGGCTACACCTTC. It specifies CASSVGAGRRRGYGYTF.

V and J are TRBV10-1 and TRBJ2-2; 10 bases line up with TRBD1. The CDR3 sequence is 14 residues long. Germline CDR1 reads WNHNN; CDR2 reads SYGVQD (reference sequence). After removal of 6 bases from V and 6 bases from J, the junction contained 4 bases not matched to a gene. The CDR3 sequence is CASRSGTGAGELFF. In DNA, the CDR3 is TGCGCCAGCAGATCCGGGACAGGGGCCGGGGAGCTGTTTTTT.

CDR3 coding DNA: TGTGCCAGCAGTCCACGGGGGACAGGGGTTCTATATACGCAGTATTTT. Its protein product is CASSPRGTGVLYTQYF. The V call is TRBV28, the J call TRBJ2-3; TRBD1 agrees at 10 bases. Germline trimming cut 5 bases from V and 7 bases from J; bases unmatched to any gene: 12. This CDR3 contains 16 residues. CDR1 is MDHEN and CDR2 is SYDVKM in the germline V gene.

A single count supports this clone. V gene TRBV11-1 combines with J gene TRBJ1-2, with D possibly matching TRBD1 (5 bases). This CDR3 comprises 14 residues. Germline assignment: CDR1 SGHAT and CDR2 FQDESV (reference sequence). V lost 5 bases and J 8 bases, leaving 18 bases between the germline ends. CDR3 in DNA: TGTGCCAGCAGCGACCGAGACAGCTATTCCGGCTACACCTTC. Translating gives CASSDRDSYSGYTF. The full variable domain, with the rest looked up from reference TRBV11-1 and TRBJ1-2, is EAEVAQSPRYKITEKSQAVAFWCDPISGHATLYWYRQILGQGPELLVQFQDESVVDDSQLPKDRFSAERLKGVDSTLKIQPAELGDSAMYLCASSDRDSYSGYTFGSGTRLTVV.

This clone was observed once. This CDR3 is CAISESVGQPEQYF. The CDR3 nucleotides are TGTGCCATCAGTGAGTCGGTGGGGCAGCCTGAGCAGTACTTC. The chain employs TRBV10-3 and TRBJ2-7; possible D gene TRBD1, 5 bases. The CDR3 covers 14 residues. Germline V gives CDR1 ENHRY, CDR2 SYGVKD. V was clipped by 0 bases and J by 7 bases, with 13 bases between them.